This TCR beta chain was sequenced during a study of blood T cell repertoires in COVID-19. Study-wide context: Material from acute and convalescent COVID-19 was sourced from the United States, Italy and Spain. The analysed material was cDNA or gDNA that came from T cells, B-cell-depleted T cells, or PBMCs.

Methods used by the authors: Nucleated cell counts were estimated from reference gene primer amplification. Produced via immunoSEQ multiplex PCR; TCRdb's table is partial and in-frame only. V and J calls and clone size are those listed in that table; D and trimming were worked out from the DNA. The data contain around 150,000 clones, about 74% of them singletons. The sequencing sample was made of peripheral blood. The clonotype was recovered from a man in his forties or fifties with acute or convalescent COVID-19.

CDR3 amino acids: CASSQDGQLYGYTF. Written as DNA, the CDR3 is TGCGCCAGCAGCCAAGATGGACAGCTCTATGGCTACACCTTC. The chain is built from TRBV4-1 and TRBJ1-2, with a weak D call TRBD1 (6 bases). The V end lost 0 bases, the J end lost 4 bases, and 9 bases lay between the germline ends. Looked up from germline, CDR1 is MGHRA and CDR2 is YSYEKL. The CDR3 is 14 amino acids.